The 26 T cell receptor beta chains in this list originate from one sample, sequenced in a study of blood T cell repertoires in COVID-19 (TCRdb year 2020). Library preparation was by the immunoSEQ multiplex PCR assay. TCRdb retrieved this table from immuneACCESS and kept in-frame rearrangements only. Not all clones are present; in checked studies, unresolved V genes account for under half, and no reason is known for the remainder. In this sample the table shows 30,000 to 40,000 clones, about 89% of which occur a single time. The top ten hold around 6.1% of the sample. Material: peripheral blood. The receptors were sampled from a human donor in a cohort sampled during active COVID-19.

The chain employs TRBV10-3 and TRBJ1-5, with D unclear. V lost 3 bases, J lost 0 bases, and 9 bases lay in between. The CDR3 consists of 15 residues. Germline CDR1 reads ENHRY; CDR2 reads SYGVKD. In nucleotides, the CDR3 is TGTGCCATCAGTGAAAGAGGGTATAGCAATCAGCCCCAGCATTTT. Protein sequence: CAISERGYSNQPQHF.

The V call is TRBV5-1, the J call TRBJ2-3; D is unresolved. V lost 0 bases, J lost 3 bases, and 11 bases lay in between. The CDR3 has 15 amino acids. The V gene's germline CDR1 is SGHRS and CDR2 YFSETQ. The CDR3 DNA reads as TGCGCCAGCAGCTTGGAACCGGTCGGGACAGATACGCAGTATTTT. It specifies CASSLEPVGTDTQYF.

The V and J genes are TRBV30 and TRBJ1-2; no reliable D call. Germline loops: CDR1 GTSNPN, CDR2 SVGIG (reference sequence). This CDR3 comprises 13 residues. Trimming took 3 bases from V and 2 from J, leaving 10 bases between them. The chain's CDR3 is CAWRPSPNYGYTF. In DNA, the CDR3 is TGTGCCTGGAGGCCCAGTCCGAACTATGGCTACACCTTC.

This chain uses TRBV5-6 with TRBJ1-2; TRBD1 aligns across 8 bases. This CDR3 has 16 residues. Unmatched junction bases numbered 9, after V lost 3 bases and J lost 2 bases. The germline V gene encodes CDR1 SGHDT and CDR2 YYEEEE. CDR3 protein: CASSSQGAEGNYGYTF. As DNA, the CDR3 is TGTGCCAGCAGCTCCCAGGGGGCGGAGGGGAACTATGGCTACACCTTC.

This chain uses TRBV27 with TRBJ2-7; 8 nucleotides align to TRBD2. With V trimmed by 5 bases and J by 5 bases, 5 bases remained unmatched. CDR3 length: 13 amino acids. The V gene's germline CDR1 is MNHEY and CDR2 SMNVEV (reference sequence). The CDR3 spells CASSPRGGNEQYF. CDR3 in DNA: TGTGCCAGCAGTCCCCGGGGGGGGAACGAGCAGTACTTC.

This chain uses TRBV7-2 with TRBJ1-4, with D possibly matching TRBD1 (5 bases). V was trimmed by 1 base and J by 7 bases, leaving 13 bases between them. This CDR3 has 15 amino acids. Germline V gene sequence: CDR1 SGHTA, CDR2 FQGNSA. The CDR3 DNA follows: TGTGCCAGCAGCTTAGAGGCAGGGAGGGGTGAAAAACTGTTTTTT. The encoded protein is CASSLEAGRGEKLFF.

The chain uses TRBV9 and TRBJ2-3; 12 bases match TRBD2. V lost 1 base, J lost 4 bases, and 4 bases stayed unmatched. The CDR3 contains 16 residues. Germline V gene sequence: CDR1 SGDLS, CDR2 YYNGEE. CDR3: CASSVSSGRAADTQYF. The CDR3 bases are TGTGCCAGCAGCGTATCTAGCGGGAGGGCCGCAGATACGCAGTATTTT.

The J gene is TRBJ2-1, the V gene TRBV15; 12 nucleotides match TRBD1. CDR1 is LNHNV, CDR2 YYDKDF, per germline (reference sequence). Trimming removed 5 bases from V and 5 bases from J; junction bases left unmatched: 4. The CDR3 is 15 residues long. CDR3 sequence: CATSLGQGAHNEQFF. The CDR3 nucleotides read TGTGCCACCAGCCTGGGACAGGGGGCCCACAATGAGCAGTTCTTC.

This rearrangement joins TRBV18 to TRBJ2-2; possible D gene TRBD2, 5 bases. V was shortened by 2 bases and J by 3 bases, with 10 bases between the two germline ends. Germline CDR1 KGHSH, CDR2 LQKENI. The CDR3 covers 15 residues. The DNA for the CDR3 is TGTGCCAGCTCACCAGCGGGCCCTGACACCGGGGAGCTGTTTTTT. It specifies CASSPAGPDTGELFF.

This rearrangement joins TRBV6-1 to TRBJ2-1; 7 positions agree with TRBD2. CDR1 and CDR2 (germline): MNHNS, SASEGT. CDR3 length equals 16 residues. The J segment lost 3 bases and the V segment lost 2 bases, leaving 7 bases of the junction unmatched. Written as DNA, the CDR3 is TGTGCCAGCAGTGAAAGAGCGGGAAAATTCTACAATGAGCAGTTCTTC. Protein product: CASSERAGKFYNEQFF.

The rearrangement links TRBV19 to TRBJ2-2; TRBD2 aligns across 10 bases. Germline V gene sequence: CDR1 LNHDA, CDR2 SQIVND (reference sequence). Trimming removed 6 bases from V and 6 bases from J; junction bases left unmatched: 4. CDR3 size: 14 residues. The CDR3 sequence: CASRKRGGPGELFF. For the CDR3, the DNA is TGTGCCAGTAGGAAGCGGGGGGGCCCCGGGGAGCTGTTTTTT.

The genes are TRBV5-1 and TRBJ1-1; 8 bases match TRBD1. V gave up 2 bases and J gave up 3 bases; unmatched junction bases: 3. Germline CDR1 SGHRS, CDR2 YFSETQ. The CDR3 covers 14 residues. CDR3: CASSLTGGDTEAFF. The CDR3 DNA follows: TGCGCCAGCAGCTTAACAGGGGGAGACACTGAAGCTTTCTTT.

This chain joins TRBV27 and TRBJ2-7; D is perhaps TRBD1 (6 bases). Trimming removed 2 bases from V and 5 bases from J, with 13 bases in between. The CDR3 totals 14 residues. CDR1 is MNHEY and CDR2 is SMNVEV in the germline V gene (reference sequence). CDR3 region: CASSLLLQGHEQYF. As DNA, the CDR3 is TGTGCCAGCAGTTTACTATTACAGGGCCACGAGCAGTACTTC.

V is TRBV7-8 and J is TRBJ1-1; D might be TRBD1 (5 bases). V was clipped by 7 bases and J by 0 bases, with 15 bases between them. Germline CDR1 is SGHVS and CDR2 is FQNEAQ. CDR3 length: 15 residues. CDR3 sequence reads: CASTGARFLNTEAFF. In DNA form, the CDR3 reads TGTGCCAGCACTGGGGCCCGGTTCTTGAACACTGAAGCTTTCTTT.

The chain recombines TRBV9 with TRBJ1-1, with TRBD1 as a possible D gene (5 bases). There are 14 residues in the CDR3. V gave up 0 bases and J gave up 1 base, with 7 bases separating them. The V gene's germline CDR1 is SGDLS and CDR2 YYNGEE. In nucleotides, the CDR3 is TGTGCCAGCAGCGTAGGAGACAGGAACACTGAAGCTTTCTTT. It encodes CASSVGDRNTEAFF.

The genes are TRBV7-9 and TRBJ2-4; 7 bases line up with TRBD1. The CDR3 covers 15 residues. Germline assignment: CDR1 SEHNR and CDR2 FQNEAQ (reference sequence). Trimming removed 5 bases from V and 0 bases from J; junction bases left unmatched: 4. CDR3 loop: CASSKTGLAKNIQYF. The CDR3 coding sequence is TGTGCCAGCAGCAAGACAGGGTTAGCCAAAAACATTCAGTACTTC.

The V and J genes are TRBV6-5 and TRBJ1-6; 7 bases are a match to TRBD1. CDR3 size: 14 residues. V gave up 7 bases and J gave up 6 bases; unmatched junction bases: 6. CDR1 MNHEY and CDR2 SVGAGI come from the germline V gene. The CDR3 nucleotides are TGTGCCAGCAACCTGGGACAGCTTAATTCACCCCTCCACTTT. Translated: CASNLGQLNSPLHF.

The CDR3: CASSDNYEQYF. The CDR3 nucleotides are TGTGCCAGCAGTGACAACTACGAGCAGTACTTC. The chain combines TRBV6-1 with TRBJ2-7; D uncertain. The CDR3 extends over 11 amino acids. In germline, CDR1 is MNHNS, CDR2 SASEGT. Trimming took off 3 bases at V and 3 bases at J, with 3 bases between the two ends.

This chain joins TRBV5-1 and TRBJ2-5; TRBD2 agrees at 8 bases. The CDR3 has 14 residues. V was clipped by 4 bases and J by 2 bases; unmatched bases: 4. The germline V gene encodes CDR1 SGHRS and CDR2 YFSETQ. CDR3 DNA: TGCGCCAGCAGCGGCGGGGGGAGTCAAGAGACCCAGTACTTC. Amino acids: CASSGGGSQETQYF.

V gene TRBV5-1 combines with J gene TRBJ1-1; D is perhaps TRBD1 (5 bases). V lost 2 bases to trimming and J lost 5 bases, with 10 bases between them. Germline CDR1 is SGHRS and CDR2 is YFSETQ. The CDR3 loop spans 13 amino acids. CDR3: CASSFRDGTEAFF. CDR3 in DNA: TGCGCCAGCAGCTTCAGGGATGGAACTGAAGCTTTCTTT.

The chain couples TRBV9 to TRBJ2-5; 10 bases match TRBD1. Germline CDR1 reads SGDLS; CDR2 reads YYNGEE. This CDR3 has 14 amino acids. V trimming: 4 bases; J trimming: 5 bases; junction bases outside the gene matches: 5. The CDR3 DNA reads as TGTGCCAGCAGCACCGCGGGACAGGGGGAGACCCAGTACTTC. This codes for CASSTAGQGETQYF.

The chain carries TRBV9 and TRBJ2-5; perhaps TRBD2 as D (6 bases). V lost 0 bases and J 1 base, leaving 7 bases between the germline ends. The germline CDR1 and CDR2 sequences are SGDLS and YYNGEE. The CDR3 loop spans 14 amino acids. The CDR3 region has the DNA TGTGCCAGCAGCGTAGCTAGCGTCCAAGAGACCCAGTACTTC. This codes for CASSVASVQETQYF.

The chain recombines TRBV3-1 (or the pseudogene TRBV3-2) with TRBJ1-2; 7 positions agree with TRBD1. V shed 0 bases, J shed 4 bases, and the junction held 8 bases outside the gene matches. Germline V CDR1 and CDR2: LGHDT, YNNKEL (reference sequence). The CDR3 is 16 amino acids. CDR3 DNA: TGTGCCAGCAGCCAAGATAGGAACAGGGGCAGCTATGGCTACACCTTC. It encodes CASSQDRNRGSYGYTF.

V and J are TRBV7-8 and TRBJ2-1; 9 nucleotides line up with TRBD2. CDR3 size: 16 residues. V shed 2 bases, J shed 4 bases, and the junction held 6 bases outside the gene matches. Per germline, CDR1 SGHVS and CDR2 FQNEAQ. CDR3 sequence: CASSLPASGVYNEQFF. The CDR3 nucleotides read TGTGCCAGCAGCTTACCGGCTAGCGGGGTGTACAATGAGCAGTTCTTC.

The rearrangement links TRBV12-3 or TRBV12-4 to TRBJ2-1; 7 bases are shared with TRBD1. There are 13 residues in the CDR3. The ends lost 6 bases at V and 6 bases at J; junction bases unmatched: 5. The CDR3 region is CASRPTGINEQFF. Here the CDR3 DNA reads TGTGCCAGCAGGCCGACAGGGATCAATGAGCAGTTCTTC.

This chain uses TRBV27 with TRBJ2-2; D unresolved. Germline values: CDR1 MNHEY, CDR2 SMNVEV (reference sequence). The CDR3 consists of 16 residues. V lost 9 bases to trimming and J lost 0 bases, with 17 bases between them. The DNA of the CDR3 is TGTGCCAGTAACCCCCGACATCGAGCGAACACCGGGGAGCTGTTTTTT. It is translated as CASNPRHRANTGELFF.